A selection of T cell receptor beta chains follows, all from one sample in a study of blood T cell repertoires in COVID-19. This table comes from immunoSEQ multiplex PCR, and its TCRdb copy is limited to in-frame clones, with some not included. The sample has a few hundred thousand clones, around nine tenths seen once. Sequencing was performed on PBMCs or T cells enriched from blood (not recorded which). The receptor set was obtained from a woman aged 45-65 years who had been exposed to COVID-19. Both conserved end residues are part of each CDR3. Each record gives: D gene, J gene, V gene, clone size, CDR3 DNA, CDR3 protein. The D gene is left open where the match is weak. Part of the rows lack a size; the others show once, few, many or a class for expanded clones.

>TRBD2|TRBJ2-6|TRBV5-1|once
TGCGCCAGCACTGAGACCTCCCCGGGAGGGTCTGGGGCCAACGTCCTGACTTTC
CASTETSPGGSGANVLTF
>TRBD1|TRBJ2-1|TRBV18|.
TGTGCCAGCTCACCTGGGACAGGGTATTCGAATGAGCAGTTCTTC
CASSPGTGYSNEQFF
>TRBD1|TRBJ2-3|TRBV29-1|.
TGCAGCGTTCTTCGACAGGGGGGTATCACAGATACGCAGTATTTT
CSVLRQGGITDTQYF
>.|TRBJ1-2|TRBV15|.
TGTGCCACCAGCAGAGATGGCATAGGACAACGTCAGTATGGCTACACCTTC
CATSRDGIGQRQYGYTF
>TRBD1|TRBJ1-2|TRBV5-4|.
TGTGCCAGCAGCTTGCCCCCGACAGGGACCTATGGCTACACCTTC
CASSLPPTGTYGYTF
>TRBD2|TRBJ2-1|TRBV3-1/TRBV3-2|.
TGTGCCAGCAGGGACGGACTAGCGGGGACCAATGAGCAGTTCTTC
CASRDGLAGTNEQFF
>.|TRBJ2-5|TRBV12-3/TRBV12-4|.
TGTGCCAGCAGTCCTACAGGGCAAGAGACCCAGTACTTC
CASSPTGQETQYF
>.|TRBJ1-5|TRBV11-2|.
TGTGCCAGCAGCTTAGAAAGGGGGGGTCAGCCCCAGCATTTT
CASSLERGGQPQHF
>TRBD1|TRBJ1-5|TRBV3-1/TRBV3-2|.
TGTGCCAGCAGCTCCCGCGACAGGGGAAGTGGTCAGCCCCAGCATTTT
CASSSRDRGSGQPQHF
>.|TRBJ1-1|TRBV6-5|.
TGTGCCAGCAGTTTGAGAGCCATGAACACTGAAGCTTTCTTT
CASSLRAMNTEAFF
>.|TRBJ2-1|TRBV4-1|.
TGCGCCAGCAGCCAAGACAGTAACCAGGGAAGGCAGTTCTTC
CASSQDSNQGRQFF
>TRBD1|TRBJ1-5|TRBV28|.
TGTGCCAGCAGTTCAGGGACAGGGCTATGGCAGCCCCAGCATTTT
CASSSGTGLWQPQHF
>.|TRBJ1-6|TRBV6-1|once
TGTGCCAGCAGTGAAGGGACACCGGGTCCCTGGTCACCCCTCCACTTT
CASSEGTPGPWSPLHF
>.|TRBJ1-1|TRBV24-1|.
TGTGCCACCAGTGACGGGGTGACTGAAGCTTTCTTT
CATSDGVTEAFF
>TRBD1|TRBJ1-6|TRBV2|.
TGTGCCAGCAAAGGGACAGTTAATTCACCCCTCCACTTT
CASKGTVNSPLHF
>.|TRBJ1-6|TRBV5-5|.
TGTGCCAGCACCTTTGTCGGGACAACCTATAATTCACCCCTCCACTTT
CASTFVGTTYNSPLHF
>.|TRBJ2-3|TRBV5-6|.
TGTGCCAGCAGCTTGCGGGGGACAGACCTCTACACAGATACGCAGTATTTT
CASSLRGTDLYTDTQYF
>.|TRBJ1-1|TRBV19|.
TGTGCCAGTCAGACGGACGCCCCGGGGGCTTTCTTT
CASQTDAPGAFF
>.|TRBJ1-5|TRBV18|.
TGTGCCAGCTCTCAAACAGAGAATCAGCCCCAGCATTTT
CASSQTENQPQHF
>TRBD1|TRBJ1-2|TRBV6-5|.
TGTGCCAGCAGTTATACGACAGGGGGGGGCTATGGCTACACCTTC
CASSYTTGGGYGYTF
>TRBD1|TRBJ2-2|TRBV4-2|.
TGTGCCAGCAGCCAACTCGGGCAGGGGGCAATCGGGGAGCTGTTTTTT
CASSQLGQGAIGELFF
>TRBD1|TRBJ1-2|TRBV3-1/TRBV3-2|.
TGTGCCAGCAGAGGGACAGGGGGCGGTGGCTATGGCTACACCTTC
CASRGTGGGGYGYTF
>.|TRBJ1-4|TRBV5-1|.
TGCGCCAGCAGCTTGGATTCCGACAAGGAATACGAAAAACTGTTTTTT
CASSLDSDKEYEKLFF
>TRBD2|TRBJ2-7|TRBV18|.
TGTGCCAGCTCACCAGGACTAGCGGGAGACGAGCAGTACTTC
CASSPGLAGDEQYF
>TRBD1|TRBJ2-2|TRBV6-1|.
TGTGCCAGCAGTGGAGGGACAGGGAGGTTCGCGAACACCGGGGAGCTGTTTTTT
CASSGGTGRFANTGELFF
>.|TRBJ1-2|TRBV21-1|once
TGTGCCAGCAGCCTCCCCTACACGACATTTTGTGGCTACACCTTC
CASSLPYTTFCGYTF
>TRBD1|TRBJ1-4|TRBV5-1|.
TGCGCCAGCAGCTTGTCGACAGGGCGTAATGAAAAACTGTTTTTT
CASSLSTGRNEKLFF
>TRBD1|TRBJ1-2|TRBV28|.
TGTGCCAGCAGTCTACGGACAGGTTTTGTTCCCTACACCTTC
CASSLRTGFVPYTF
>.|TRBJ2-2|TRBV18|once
TGTGCCAGCTCACCACGCCAGTTAAACACCGGGGAGCTGTTTTTT
CASSPRQLNTGELFF
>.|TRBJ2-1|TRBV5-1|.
TGCGCCAGCAGCAGTGGACAAGCACCGTCCGATGAGCAGTTCTTC
CASSSGQAPSDEQFF
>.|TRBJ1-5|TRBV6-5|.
TGTGCCAGCAGTTACGGCGGTTTCAATCAGCCCCAGCATTTT
CASSYGGFNQPQHF
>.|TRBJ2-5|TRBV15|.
TGTGCCACCAGCAGAGACATATACGACTTAGCTGGAGAGACCCAGTACTTC
CATSRDIYDLAGETQYF
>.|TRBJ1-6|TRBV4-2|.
TGTGCCAGCAGCCAAGATCTCACAGAGATCTCCTATAATTCACCCCTCCACTTT
CASSQDLTEISYNSPLHF
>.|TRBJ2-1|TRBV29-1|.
TGCAGCGTTGATAGGGGGGGCGCCCACAATGAGCAGTTCTTC
CSVDRGGAHNEQFF
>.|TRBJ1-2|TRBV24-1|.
TGTGCCACCAGTGATTTGTCCAGTACCTATGGCTACACCTTC
CATSDLSSTYGYTF
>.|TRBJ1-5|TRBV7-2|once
TGTGCCAGCAGCTGGACAGAGTATAATCAGCCCCAGCATTTT
CASSWTEYNQPQHF
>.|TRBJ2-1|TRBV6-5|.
TGTGCCAGCAATACTGACTGGACAGACTACAATGAGCAGTTCTTC
CASNTDWTDYNEQFF
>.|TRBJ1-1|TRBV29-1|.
TGCAGCGCCCACATCGGGGGATCAGTCACTGAAGCTTTCTTT
CSAHIGGSVTEAFF
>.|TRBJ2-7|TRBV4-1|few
TGCGCCAGCAGCCAAGAACGAGGAGGCGAGCAGTACTTC
CASSQERGGEQYF
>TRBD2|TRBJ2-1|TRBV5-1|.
TGCGCCAGCTCCCAGACTAGCGGGGGGGCCGGGGCAGGCGATGAGCAGTTCTTC
CASSQTSGGAGAGDEQFF
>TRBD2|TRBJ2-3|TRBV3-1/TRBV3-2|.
TGTGCCAGCAGACTAGCGGTCACAGATACGCAGTATTTT
CASRLAVTDTQYF
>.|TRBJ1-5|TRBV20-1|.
TGCAGTGCTAGTCCCCAGGGCGTTCAGCCCCAGCATTTT
CSASPQGVQPQHF
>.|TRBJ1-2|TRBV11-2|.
TGTGCCAGCAGCTCCTCCCGGCAGGCTAACTATGGCTACACCTTC
CASSSSRQANYGYTF
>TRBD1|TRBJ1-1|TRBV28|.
TGTGCCAGCAGCTCCACAGGGGTGAACACTGAAGCTTTCTTT
CASSSTGVNTEAFF
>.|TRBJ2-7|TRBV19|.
TGTGCCAGTAGTATCGGCGCCACAGGAGTACCCTACGAGCAGTACTTC
CASSIGATGVPYEQYF
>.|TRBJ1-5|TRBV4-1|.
TGCGCCAGCAGCCCTCTCGGTCCCGCTGCAAATCAGCCCCAGCATTTT
CASSPLGPAANQPQHF